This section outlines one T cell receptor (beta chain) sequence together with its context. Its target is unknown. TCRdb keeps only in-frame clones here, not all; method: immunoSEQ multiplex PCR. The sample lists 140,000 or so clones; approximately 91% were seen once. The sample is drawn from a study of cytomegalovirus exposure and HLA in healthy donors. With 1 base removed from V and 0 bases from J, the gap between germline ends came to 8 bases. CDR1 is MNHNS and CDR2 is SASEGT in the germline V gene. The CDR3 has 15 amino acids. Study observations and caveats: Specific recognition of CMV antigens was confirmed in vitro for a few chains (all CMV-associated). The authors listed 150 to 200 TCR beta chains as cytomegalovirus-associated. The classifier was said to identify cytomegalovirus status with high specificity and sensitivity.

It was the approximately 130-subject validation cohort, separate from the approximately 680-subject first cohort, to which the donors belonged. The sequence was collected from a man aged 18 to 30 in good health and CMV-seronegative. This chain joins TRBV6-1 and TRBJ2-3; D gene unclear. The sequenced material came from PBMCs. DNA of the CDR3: TGTGCCAGCAGTGAAGACAACCGTAGCACAGATACGCAGTATTTT. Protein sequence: CASSEDNRSTDTQYF.